A single sample gave rise to the 29 T cell receptor beta chains below, sequenced in a study of cytomegalovirus exposure and HLA in healthy donors. PCR amplification relied on 60 Vbeta primers (plus 13 Jbeta primers). Clones were read by immunoSEQ multiplex PCR, and TCRdb kept only the in-frame ones, dropping some. The sample carries 150,000 to 170,000 clones, approximately 80% recorded once. Sequenced: PBMCs. Source of these receptors: a man under 40 in good health and CMV-seropositive.

This chain links TRBV2 with TRBJ2-5; D is unresolved. There are 14 residues in the CDR3. The V gene lost 0 bases and the J gene lost 1 base, with 6 bases spanning the gap. Germline CDR1 SNHLY, CDR2 FYNNEI. CDR3 sequence (DNA): TGTGCCAGCAGTGAAGCGTTCGTCCAAGAGACCCAGTACTTC. This gives the protein CASSEAFVQETQYF.

The chain combines TRBV5-4 with TRBJ2-7; 10 bases are shared with TRBD2. Per germline, CDR1 SGHNT and CDR2 YYREEE (reference sequence). The CDR3 loop spans 16 amino acids. V shed 1 base and J 7 bases; nucleotides not matched to a gene: 11. CDR3 DNA sequence: TGTGCCAGCAGCTTGCGTGTGCTAGCGGGAGTAAGGGAGCAGTACTTC. Its translation is CASSLRVLAGVREQYF.

The rearrangement links TRBV15 to TRBJ1-5; weak D call: TRBD1 (5 bases). The CDR3 loop spans 14 amino acids. V dropped 5 bases and J dropped 4 bases, with 12 bases sitting between them. Germline CDR1 and CDR2: LNHNV and YYDKDF (reference sequence). CDR3 bases: TGTGCCACCAGCGCCGACAGTAGTAATCAGCCCCAGCATTTT. Its protein product is CATSADSSNQPQHF.

The rearrangement uses TRBV4-1 and TRBJ2-7; the match to TRBD2 covers 8 bases. Germline lookup yields CDR1 MGHRA and CDR2 YSYEKL. The CDR3 consists of 16 residues. Germline trimming cut 2 bases from V and 2 bases from J; bases unmatched to any gene: 8. The CDR3 here is CASSQHTSGPPYEQYF. CDR3 in DNA: TGCGCCAGCAGCCAACACACTAGCGGACCACCCTACGAGCAGTACTTC.

In this sample, this clone turned up once. This chain uses TRBV4-1 with TRBJ1-3; perhaps TRBD1 as D (5 bases). Germline loops: CDR1 MGHRA, CDR2 YSYEKL. V was clipped by 3 bases and J by 0 bases, with 12 bases between them. There are 16 residues in the CDR3. The CDR3 nucleotides are TGCGCCAGCAGCCACGCCACAGGAGTCTCTGGAAACACCATATATTTT. This codes for CASSHATGVSGNTIYF.

The V gene is TRBV2, the J gene TRBJ1-5, with TRBD1 as a possible D gene (6 bases). V lost 3 bases and J lost 7, with 10 bases in between. The CDR3 contains 13 residues. CDR1 is SNHLY, CDR2 FYNNEI, per germline. DNA for the CDR3: TGTGCCAGCAGTGACAGGGGAGAGCAGCCCCAGCATTTT. It translates to CASSDRGEQPQHF.

The CDR3 DNA is TGTGCCAGCTCCATCCTGGGGCTAGCGGCCTACAATGAGCAGTTCTTC. Translation: CASSILGLAAYNEQFF. The genes are TRBV28 and TRBJ2-1; TRBD2 aligns across 7 bases. J gave up 2 bases and V 8 bases, and 12 bases lay outside the gene matches. This CDR3 spans 16 amino acids. CDR1 is MDHEN and CDR2 is SYDVKM in the germline V gene. Complete variable domain (other parts from reference TRBV28 and TRBJ2-1): DVKVTQSSRYLVKRTGEKVFLECVQDMDHENMFWYRQDPGLGLRLIYFSYDVKMKEKGDIPEGYSVSREKKERFSLILESASTNQTSMYLCASSILGLAAYNEQFFGPGTRLTVL.

The chain recombines TRBV7-2 with TRBJ2-4; 8 nucleotides line up with TRBD1. V lost 5 bases and J lost 9; bases outside the gene matches: 3. Germline V CDR1 and CDR2: SGHTA, FQGNSA. The CDR3 contains 12 residues. CDR3 bases: TGTGCCAGCAGCGTAGGACAGGGCATTCAGTACTTC. This gives the protein CASSVGQGIQYF.

The rearrangement joins TRBV4-2 to TRBJ2-5, with D possibly matching TRBD1 (5 bases). The CDR3 is 15 residues long. Trimming shortened V by 0 bases and J by 4 bases, and 12 bases separated the two germline ends. Germline CDR1 reads LGHNA; CDR2 reads YNFKEQ. The CDR3 nucleotides read TGTGCCAGCAGCCAAGACACAGGTTTAGTAGAGACCCAGTACTTC. This codes for CASSQDTGLVETQYF.

This clone was observed a handful of times. The chain uses TRBV7-9 and TRBJ2-5; 7 bases align to TRBD1. In germline, CDR1 is SEHNR, CDR2 FQNEAQ (reference sequence). This CDR3 has 15 residues. With 5 bases clipped from V and 2 bases from J, the junction kept 8 bases outside the gene matches. CDR3 region: CASSQTTGTQETQYF. The CDR3, as DNA: TGTGCCAGCAGCCAGACGACAGGGACACAAGAGACCCAGTACTTC.

This clone was counted between two and nine times. The chain is built from TRBV20-1 and TRBJ1-2, with D maybe TRBD1 (5 bases). CDR1 and CDR2 (germline): DFQATT, SNEGSKA (reference sequence). With 6 bases removed from V and 4 bases from J, the gap between germline ends came to 9 bases. The CDR3 extends over 11 amino acids. CDR3 bases: TGCAGTGCAAGGGGTCCCTATGGCTACACCTTC. Protein product: CSARGPYGYTF.

This sequence joins TRBV9 and TRBJ2-1, with 7 bases aligning to TRBD1. V lost 4 bases, J lost 3 bases, and 4 bases stayed unmatched. Germline loops: CDR1 SGDLS, CDR2 YYNGEE. This CDR3 region has 14 residues. The CDR3 bases are TGTGCCAGCAGCCCCCGGACAGGCTACAATGAGCAGTTCTTC. Translated: CASSPRTGYNEQFF.

This chain links TRBV9 with TRBJ2-1; 12 nucleotides match TRBD2. V trimming: 0 bases; J trimming: 0 bases; junction bases outside the gene matches: 7. The CDR3 totals 19 residues. The germline CDR1 and CDR2 sequences are SGDLS and YYNGEE. The CDR3 bases are TGTGCCAGCAGCGTAGCGACCCCGACTAGCGGGAGCTCCTACAATGAGCAGTTCTTC. Residues: CASSVATPTSGSSYNEQFF.

The rearrangement uses TRBV5-4 and TRBJ2-3, with TRBD2 as a possible D gene (6 bases). Trimming shortened V by 1 base and J by 3 bases, and 12 bases separated the two germline ends. The CDR3 runs to 15 residues. The germline gives CDR1 SGHNT, CDR2 YYREEE (reference sequence). The DNA for the CDR3 is TGTGCCAGCAGCTTGAAAAGCGCGGGGACAGATACGCAGTATTTT. Protein sequence: CASSLKSAGTDTQYF.

Details on this clone: One junction end does not reproduce the germline sequence, and a read error may be involved. V gene TRBV7-9 combines with J gene TRBJ1-1; maybe TRBD1 (5 bases). CDR3 size: 12 residues. The germline gives CDR1 SEHNR, CDR2 FQNEAQ (reference sequence). The CDR3 region is CSSMMGEGRAFF. The CDR3, as DNA: TGTTCCAGCATGATGGGGGAGGGGAGGGCTTTCTTT.

The rearrangement links TRBV4-1 to TRBJ2-5; 8 bases line up with TRBD2. V dropped 1 base and J dropped 1; count of bases not matched to a gene: 8. From germline, CDR1 is MGHRA and CDR2 YSYEKL. The CDR3 runs to 17 residues. DNA for the CDR3: TGCGCCAGCAGCCAAGTGGAGGGCGGGGGGTTCCAAGAGACCCAGTACTTC. Translation: CASSQVEGGGFQETQYF.

J is TRBJ2-7 and V is TRBV5-8; TRBD1 agrees at 9 bases. CDR3 length equals 14 residues. J was trimmed by 4 bases and V by 0 bases; bases with no gene match: 2. CDR1 and CDR2 (germline): SGHTS, YDEGEE. CDR3 sequence reads: CASSLEGQGYEQYF. The CDR3 DNA sequence: TGTGCCAGCAGCTTGGAGGGACAGGGTTACGAGCAGTACTTC.

V usage is TRBV5-1 and J usage is TRBJ2-3; 8 nucleotides align to TRBD2. There are 16 residues in the CDR3. Losses at the gene ends were 3 bases for V and 4 bases for J; bases not matched to a gene: 10. Germline V gene lookup returns CDR1 SGHRS and CDR2 YFSETQ. The CDR3 sequence: CASSSGGLAGADTQYF. DNA of the CDR3: TGCGCCAGCAGCTCTGGAGGGCTAGCGGGTGCAGATACGCAGTATTTT.

This clone occurred once. The rearrangement joins TRBV28 to TRBJ1-4, with 8 bases aligning to TRBD1. The ends lost 6 bases at V and 5 bases at J; junction bases unmatched: 2. This CDR3 has 13 amino acids. CDR1 MDHEN and CDR2 SYDVKM come from the germline V gene. As DNA, the CDR3 is TGTGCCAGCAGGAACAGGGGGAATGAAAAACTGTTTTTT. Translating gives CASRNRGNEKLFF.

V and J are TRBV11-1 and TRBJ2-2; 7 positions agree with TRBD1. Germline V lookup: CDR1 SGHAT, CDR2 FQDESV (reference sequence). The CDR3 contains 15 residues. V dropped 3 bases and J dropped 3; count of bases not matched to a gene: 4. The CDR3 loop reads CASSFGQADTGELFF. The CDR3 DNA sequence: TGTGCCAGCAGCTTCGGACAGGCGGACACCGGGGAGCTGTTTTTT.

The V and J genes are TRBV7-8 and TRBJ2-1, with 9 bases aligning to TRBD1. J was trimmed by 7 bases and V by 3 bases; bases with no gene match: 7. The germline V gene encodes CDR1 SGHVS and CDR2 FQNEAQ. This CDR3 region has 15 residues. The CDR3 nucleotides read TGTGCCAGCAGCTTCGAACAGGGGGCGGCAAATGAGCAGTTCTTC. Its translation is CASSFEQGAANEQFF.

The V and J genes are TRBV19 and TRBJ2-5, with D uncertain. Germline CDR1 LNHDA, CDR2 SQIVND (reference sequence). This CDR3 region has 13 residues. The V and J ends lost 3 bases and 2 bases respectively, with 7 bases between them. The chain's CDR3 is CASSMNRQETQYF. As DNA, the CDR3 is TGTGCCAGTAGTATGAACAGACAAGAGACCCAGTACTTC.

The chain is built from TRBV5-1 and TRBJ2-4; 16 nucleotides agree with TRBD2. This CDR3 contains 14 residues. CDR1 and CDR2 from the germline V gene are SGHRS and YFSETQ. The trim removed 4 bases at V and 13 bases at J, leaving 5 bases unmatched. CDR3 in DNA: TGCGCCAGCAGCCCCGGGACTAGCGGGAGGGGGCAGTACTTC. Protein: CASSPGTSGRGQYF.

The chain recombines TRBV25-1 with TRBJ2-1, with TRBD2 identical over 7 bases. With V trimmed by 4 bases and J by 2 bases, 5 bases remained unmatched. The V gene's germline CDR1 is MGHDK and CDR2 SYGVNS. The CDR3 sequence is 15 residues long. In nucleotides, the CDR3 is TGTGCCAGCAGTGGGGGGGGAAGTACCTACAATGAGCAGTTCTTC. As protein: CASSGGGSTYNEQFF.

V is TRBV12-5 and J is TRBJ1-5; the D gene is possibly TRBD1 (6 bases). The germline CDR1 and CDR2 sequences are LGHNT and FRNRAP. The CDR3 runs 17 residues. Deletions cut 6 bases from V and 3 bases from J, with 21 bases between. The CDR3 spells CASGPQTPDSFNQPQHF. DNA for the CDR3: TGTGCTAGTGGCCCACAAACCCCGGACAGCTTCAATCAGCCCCAGCATTTT.

The chain joins TRBV7-2 to TRBJ1-2; no reliable D call. CDR3 length: 14 amino acids. Trimming shortened V by 0 bases and J by 3 bases, and 8 bases separated the two germline ends. CDR1 and CDR2 from the germline V gene are SGHTA and FQGNSA. In nucleotides, the CDR3 is TGTGCCAGCAGCTTAGCGTACACAGACTATGGCTACACCTTC. Its translation: CASSLAYTDYGYTF.

This sequence joins TRBV9 and TRBJ1-3, with D possibly matching TRBD1 (6 bases). The CDR3 covers 15 residues. The germline CDR1 and CDR2 sequences are SGDLS and YYNGEE. Trimming removed 2 bases from V and 0 bases from J, with 9 bases in between. This chain's CDR3 is CASSVQGPSGNTIYF. The CDR3 DNA follows: TGTGCCAGCAGCGTCCAGGGGCCCTCTGGAAACACCATATATTTT.

The genes are TRBV28 and TRBJ2-7, with 8 bases identical to TRBD1. The CDR3 contains 14 residues. Germline V gene sequence: CDR1 MDHEN, CDR2 SYDVKM. J lost 4 bases, V lost 0 bases, and 2 bases had no gene match. For the CDR3, the DNA is TGTGCCAGCAGTTTATGGGGACAGGATTACGAGCAGTACTTC. This translates into CASSLWGQDYEQYF.

The rearrangement links TRBV7-8 to TRBJ2-7; 8 positions match TRBD1. The CDR3 has 13 residues. V lost 5 bases and J lost 2; bases outside the gene matches: 2. From germline, CDR1 is SGHVS and CDR2 FQNEAQ. CDR3 sequence reads: CASSLTGAYEQYF. The CDR3 nucleotides read TGTGCCAGCAGCCTGACAGGGGCCTACGAGCAGTACTTC. The complete variable domain, with remaining parts taken from reference TRBV7-8 and TRBJ2-7, reads GAGVSQSPRYKVAKRGQDVALRCDPISGHVSLFWYQQALGQGPEFLTYFQNEAQLDKSGLPSDRFFAERPEGSVSTLKIQRTQQEDSAVYLCASSLTGAYEQYFGPGTRLTVT.